One and the same sample provided the 2 T cell receptor beta chains below, sequenced in a study of shared T cell receptors in the human thymus (dated by TCRdb to the early 2020s). The library came from the immunoSEQ multiplex PCR assay. TCRdb mirrors the immuneACCESS table, restricted to in-frame sequences. Some clones are absent from its copies; in checked studies, under half trace to an unresolved V gene, and the reason for the others is unknown. This sample is represented by some 760,000 clones; approximately 85% of them were singletons. The ten largest clones capture over 0.008% of the sample. The same data also contributed to another study, on human thymus T cells.

Sequencing was done on a sample of thymocytes. The receptors derive from a girl less than two years old with a congenital heart defect. Donor details come from another sample of the same person, matched by shared clones.

This clone was counted between two and nine times. The chain uses TRBV28 and TRBJ2-1; 11 bases are a match to TRBD2. With 10 bases clipped from V and 2 bases from J, the junction kept 4 bases outside the gene matches. CDR3 length: 14 residues. Looked up from germline, CDR1 is MDHEN and CDR2 is SYDVKM. The chain's CDR3 is CATLAGGPYNEQFF. The CDR3 DNA is TGTGCCACCTTAGCGGGGGGGCCCTACAATGAGCAGTTCTTC.

This CDR3 is CASSWRSHRGKLFF. CDR3 DNA sequence: TGTGCCAGCAGCTGGAGGTCCCACAGGGGAAAACTGTTTTTT. The gene calls are TRBV5-5 and TRBJ1-4, with 7 bases fitting TRBD1. The CDR3 has 14 amino acids. Germline V CDR1 and CDR2: SGHKS, YYEKEE (reference sequence). Trimming at V came to 3 bases and at J to 10 bases, leaving 9 bases not matched to a gene.